Listed below are T cell receptor beta chains from one sample, sequenced in a study of CD4 T cell repertoires in COVID-19. Assay: immunoSEQ multiplex PCR; the TCRdb copy retains only in-frame clones and omits some. The sample has some 71,000 clones, about 83% seen once. The specimen was CD4+ T cells from peripheral blood, collected after recovery from COVID-19. These receptors originate from a human donor who had COVID-19. CDR3s include the opening cysteine and the closing phenylalanine or tryptophan. The order of the fields is J gene, CDR3 length, D gene, V gene, clone size, CDR3 protein, CDR3 DNA. A D gene is named only where the DNA matches it firmly. Only part of the rows carry a size: once, few, many, or a class if the clone is expanded.

J gene: TRBJ2-5; CDR3 length: 14; D gene: TRBD2; V gene: TRBV9; clone size: NA; CDR3 protein: CASTPRRGEETQYF; CDR3 DNA: TGTGCCAGCACCCCAAGACGGGGGGAAGAGACCCAGTACTTC
J gene: TRBJ2-7; CDR3 length: 13; D gene: NA; V gene: TRBV5-4; clone size: NA; CDR3 protein: CASSFPSSYEQYF; CDR3 DNA: TGTGCCAGCAGCTTCCCTAGCTCCTACGAGCAGTACTTC
J gene: TRBJ1-1; CDR3 length: 15; D gene: NA; V gene: TRBV6-5; clone size: NA; CDR3 protein: CASSYITGTNTEAFF; CDR3 DNA: TGTGCCAGCAGTTACATAACAGGGACGAACACTGAAGCTTTCTTT
J gene: TRBJ1-5; CDR3 length: 14; D gene: NA; V gene: TRBV7-2; clone size: few; CDR3 protein: CASSGGPSNQPQHF; CDR3 DNA: TGTGCCAGCAGCGGGGGACCTAGCAATCAGCCCCAGCATTTT
J gene: TRBJ2-7; CDR3 length: 15; D gene: TRBD1; V gene: TRBV6-5; clone size: NA; CDR3 protein: CASNHRDRGTWEQYF; CDR3 DNA: TGTGCCAGCAACCACCGGGACAGGGGGACGTGGGAGCAGTACTTC
J gene: TRBJ2-5; CDR3 length: 15; D gene: NA; V gene: TRBV7-7; clone size: once; CDR3 protein: CASSLGDFPGETQYF; CDR3 DNA: TGTGCCAGCAGCTTAGGGGACTTCCCTGGGGAGACCCAGTACTTC
J gene: TRBJ1-5; CDR3 length: 14; D gene: NA; V gene: TRBV27; clone size: NA; CDR3 protein: CASSDAAGNQPQHF; CDR3 DNA: TGTGCCAGCAGTGACGCAGCTGGCAATCAGCCCCAGCATTTT
J gene: TRBJ2-7; CDR3 length: 14; D gene: NA; V gene: TRBV7-2; clone size: NA; CDR3 protein: CASSLGRSSYEQYF; CDR3 DNA: TGTGCCAGCAGCTTGGGACGGTCCTCCTACGAGCAGTACTTC
J gene: TRBJ1-6; CDR3 length: 14; D gene: TRBD1; V gene: TRBV2; clone size: few; CDR3 protein: CASRRQGLDSPLHF; CDR3 DNA: TGTGCCAGCAGACGACAGGGACTAGATTCACCCCTCCACTTT
J gene: TRBJ2-5; CDR3 length: 14; D gene: TRBD2; V gene: TRBV9; clone size: NA; CDR3 protein: CASSVGTSQETQYF; CDR3 DNA: TGTGCCAGCAGCGTAGGGACTAGCCAAGAGACCCAGTACTTC
J gene: TRBJ2-2; CDR3 length: 16; D gene: NA; V gene: TRBV5-8; clone size: NA; CDR3 protein: CASSLLIGLNTGELFF; CDR3 DNA: TGTGCCAGCAGCTTGTTGATCGGACTGAACACCGGGGAGCTGTTTTTT
J gene: TRBJ1-5; CDR3 length: 15; D gene: NA; V gene: TRBV28; clone size: NA; CDR3 protein: CASRPGSVSNQPQHF; CDR3 DNA: TGTGCCAGCAGGCCGGGTTCCGTTAGCAATCAGCCCCAGCATTTT
J gene: TRBJ2-5; CDR3 length: 16; D gene: NA; V gene: TRBV9; clone size: once; CDR3 protein: CASSGGIGLGQETQYF; CDR3 DNA: TGTGCCAGCAGCGGGGGGATAGGCCTGGGCCAAGAGACCCAGTACTTC
J gene: TRBJ2-2; CDR3 length: 15; D gene: NA; V gene: TRBV9; clone size: NA; CDR3 protein: CASRATGANTGELFF; CDR3 DNA: TGTGCCAGCAGGGCGACAGGAGCGAACACCGGGGAGCTGTTTTTT
J gene: TRBJ2-5; CDR3 length: 16; D gene: TRBD2; V gene: TRBV5-1; clone size: once; CDR3 protein: CASSNPRGGGKETQYF; CDR3 DNA: TGCGCCAGCAGCAACCCAAGGGGCGGGGGGAAAGAGACCCAGTACTTC
J gene: TRBJ1-2; CDR3 length: 13; D gene: NA; V gene: TRBV29-1; clone size: NA; CDR3 protein: CSVQLTGGYGYTF; CDR3 DNA: TGCAGCGTTCAACTAACTGGGGGCTATGGCTACACCTTC
J gene: TRBJ1-1; CDR3 length: 14; D gene: TRBD1; V gene: TRBV6-4; clone size: NA; CDR3 protein: CASRTDRGSTEAFF; CDR3 DNA: TGTGCCAGCAGGACCGACAGGGGATCCACTGAAGCTTTCTTT
J gene: TRBJ1-5; CDR3 length: 13; D gene: NA; V gene: TRBV12-3/TRBV12-4; clone size: NA; CDR3 protein: CASSPQGHQPQHF; CDR3 DNA: TGTGCCAGCAGTCCACAGGGCCATCAGCCCCAGCATTTT
J gene: TRBJ2-1; CDR3 length: 15; D gene: NA; V gene: TRBV29-1; clone size: NA; CDR3 protein: CSVATGTRTTNEQFF; CDR3 DNA: TGCAGCGTTGCAACGGGGACCCGCACTACTAATGAGCAGTTCTTC
J gene: TRBJ1-4; CDR3 length: 12; D gene: NA; V gene: TRBV6-5; clone size: NA; CDR3 protein: CASRSGVRELFF; CDR3 DNA: TGTGCCAGCAGGTCAGGGGTTCGGGAACTGTTTTTT
J gene: TRBJ2-3; CDR3 length: 16; D gene: NA; V gene: TRBV6-5; clone size: NA; CDR3 protein: CASSYSGGGGTDTQYF; CDR3 DNA: TGTGCCAGCAGTTACTCGGGCGGGGGCGGAACAGATACGCAGTATTTT
J gene: TRBJ2-1; CDR3 length: 10; D gene: NA; V gene: TRBV5-6; clone size: NA; CDR3 protein: CASTPPEGFF; CDR3 DNA: TGTGCCAGCACCCCGCCAGAGGGGTTCTTC
J gene: TRBJ2-2; CDR3 length: 14; D gene: TRBD1; V gene: TRBV5-1; clone size: NA; CDR3 protein: CASRTGLNTGELFF; CDR3 DNA: TGCGCCAGCCGGACAGGGCTTAACACCGGGGAGCTGTTTTTT
J gene: TRBJ1-6; CDR3 length: 16; D gene: TRBD1; V gene: TRBV6-5; clone size: NA; CDR3 protein: CASSYSRDRLNSPLHF; CDR3 DNA: TGTGCCAGCAGTTACTCGAGGGACAGGCTTAATTCACCCCTCCACTTT
J gene: TRBJ1-1; CDR3 length: 14; D gene: TRBD1; V gene: TRBV7-9; clone size: NA; CDR3 protein: CASSLPRDRSEAFF; CDR3 DNA: TGTGCCAGCAGCTTACCCCGGGACAGGTCTGAAGCTTTCTTT
J gene: TRBJ1-6; CDR3 length: 14; D gene: NA; V gene: TRBV10-3; clone size: NA; CDR3 protein: CAIRGGTDNSPLHF; CDR3 DNA: TGTGCCATCAGAGGAGGGACGGACAATTCACCCCTCCACTTT
J gene: TRBJ2-1; CDR3 length: 14; D gene: TRBD2; V gene: TRBV29-1; clone size: NA; CDR3 protein: CSGVTSRSYNEQFF; CDR3 DNA: TGCAGCGGGGTGACTAGCCGCTCCTACAATGAGCAGTTCTTC
J gene: TRBJ1-1; CDR3 length: 13; D gene: NA; V gene: TRBV6-5; clone size: NA; CDR3 protein: CASHGRLNTEAFF; CDR3 DNA: TGTGCCAGTCACGGACGGCTGAACACTGAAGCTTTCTTT
J gene: TRBJ1-2; CDR3 length: 15; D gene: NA; V gene: TRBV21-1; clone size: NA; CDR3 protein: CASTIYRGVYYGYTF; CDR3 DNA: TGTGCCAGCACCATATACAGGGGTGTTTACTATGGCTACACCTTC
J gene: TRBJ1-2; CDR3 length: 12; D gene: NA; V gene: TRBV9; clone size: NA; CDR3 protein: CASSVATGGYTF; CDR3 DNA: TGTGCCAGCAGCGTAGCTACGGGGGGCTACACCTTC
J gene: TRBJ1-6; CDR3 length: 17; D gene: NA; V gene: TRBV13; clone size: NA; CDR3 protein: CASSPPRSEGANSPLHF; CDR3 DNA: TGTGCCAGCAGCCCACCAAGGTCCGAAGGGGCTAATTCACCCCTCCACTTT
J gene: TRBJ2-1; CDR3 length: 15; D gene: TRBD1; V gene: TRBV18; clone size: once; CDR3 protein: CASSYGTGEYNEQFF; CDR3 DNA: TGTGCCAGCTCGTATGGGACAGGGGAATACAATGAGCAGTTCTTC
J gene: TRBJ1-2; CDR3 length: 11; D gene: NA; V gene: TRBV12-3/TRBV12-4; clone size: NA; CDR3 protein: CASRATDRYTF; CDR3 DNA: TGTGCCAGCAGGGCAACTGACCGCTACACCTTC
J gene: TRBJ2-7; CDR3 length: 15; D gene: NA; V gene: TRBV28; clone size: NA; CDR3 protein: CASSDRKLVTYEQYF; CDR3 DNA: TGTGCCAGCAGTGACAGAAAACTAGTGACCTACGAGCAGTACTTC
J gene: TRBJ1-5; CDR3 length: 14; D gene: NA; V gene: TRBV30; clone size: few; CDR3 protein: CAWSSGEGGQPQHF; CDR3 DNA: TGTGCCTGGAGTTCAGGGGAAGGGGGACAGCCCCAGCATTTT
J gene: TRBJ2-3; CDR3 length: 15; D gene: TRBD2; V gene: TRBV13; clone size: NA; CDR3 protein: CASSMGLAGPDTQYF; CDR3 DNA: TGTGCCAGCAGCATGGGACTAGCCGGCCCGGATACGCAGTATTTT
J gene: TRBJ1-2; CDR3 length: 14; D gene: NA; V gene: TRBV6-1; clone size: NA; CDR3 protein: CASSDLQTGRGYTF; CDR3 DNA: TGTGCCAGCAGTGACCTACAAACAGGGAGGGGCTACACCTTC
J gene: TRBJ2-2; CDR3 length: 16; D gene: TRBD2; V gene: TRBV5-1; clone size: NA; CDR3 protein: CASSPRGGGSTGELFF; CDR3 DNA: TGCGCCAGCAGCCCCCGGGGCGGGGGTAGCACCGGGGAGCTGTTTTTT
J gene: TRBJ1-2; CDR3 length: 15; D gene: TRBD1; V gene: TRBV6-2/TRBV6-3; clone size: NA; CDR3 protein: CASSYSGTGAAGYTF; CDR3 DNA: TGTGCCAGCAGTTACTCTGGGACAGGGGCGGCGGGCTACACCTTC
J gene: TRBJ2-5; CDR3 length: 14; D gene: NA; V gene: TRBV7-9; clone size: NA; CDR3 protein: CASSQGGKQETQYF; CDR3 DNA: TGTGCCAGCAGCCAGGGCGGCAAGCAAGAGACCCAGTACTTC
J gene: TRBJ1-6; CDR3 length: 19; D gene: NA; V gene: TRBV19; clone size: few; CDR3 protein: CASSIIRSGDGQSNSPLHF; CDR3 DNA: TGTGCCAGTAGTATCATCAGGTCAGGGGATGGTCAGAGTAATTCACCCCTCCACTTT
J gene: TRBJ2-7; CDR3 length: 16; D gene: NA; V gene: TRBV11-2; clone size: NA; CDR3 protein: CASSLAGTGLGYEQYF; CDR3 DNA: TGTGCCAGCAGCTTAGCCGGAACAGGGTTGGGCTACGAGCAGTACTTC
J gene: TRBJ2-7; CDR3 length: 17; D gene: TRBD1; V gene: TRBV19; clone size: NA; CDR3 protein: CASSMTGQRTTLYEQYF; CDR3 DNA: TGTGCCAGTAGTATGACGGGACAGCGAACGACTTTATACGAGCAGTACTTC
J gene: TRBJ2-3; CDR3 length: 13; D gene: NA; V gene: TRBV6-4; clone size: NA; CDR3 protein: CARSPTLRDTQYF; CDR3 DNA: TGTGCCAGATCCCCGACACTTCGGGATACGCAGTATTTT
J gene: TRBJ1-5; CDR3 length: 15; D gene: NA; V gene: TRBV27; clone size: NA; CDR3 protein: CASSLGGDGNQPQHF; CDR3 DNA: TGTGCCAGCAGTTTGGGTGGGGATGGCAATCAGCCCCAGCATTTT
J gene: TRBJ2-7; CDR3 length: 13; D gene: TRBD1; V gene: TRBV5-1; clone size: NA; CDR3 protein: CASSQDRGNEQYF; CDR3 DNA: TGCGCCAGCAGCCAGGACAGGGGCAACGAGCAGTACTTC
J gene: TRBJ2-1; CDR3 length: 12; D gene: NA; V gene: TRBV5-8; clone size: NA; CDR3 protein: CASSLGSGEQFF; CDR3 DNA: TGTGCCAGCAGCTTGGGAAGTGGTGAGCAGTTCTTC
J gene: TRBJ1-4; CDR3 length: 20; D gene: TRBD1; V gene: TRBV4-2; clone size: NA; CDR3 protein: CASSQTTGTAVPATNEKLFF; CDR3 DNA: TGTGCCAGCAGCCAAACAACCGGGACAGCCGTGCCAGCAACTAATGAAAAACTGTTTTTT
J gene: TRBJ2-7; CDR3 length: 14; D gene: NA; V gene: TRBV10-3; clone size: NA; CDR3 protein: CAISERHYPYEQYF; CDR3 DNA: TGTGCCATCAGTGAGCGTCACTACCCCTACGAGCAGTACTTC
J gene: TRBJ2-5; CDR3 length: 15; D gene: NA; V gene: TRBV27; clone size: NA; CDR3 protein: CASSLGGGLHETQYF; CDR3 DNA: TGTGCCAGCAGTTTGGGGGGCGGGCTTCACGAGACCCAGTACTTC
J gene: TRBJ2-1; CDR3 length: 17; D gene: NA; V gene: TRBV5-1; clone size: NA; CDR3 protein: CASSLGEQGVPYNEQFF; CDR3 DNA: TGCGCCAGCAGCTTGGGGGAACAGGGAGTCCCCTACAATGAGCAGTTCTTC
J gene: TRBJ1-4; CDR3 length: 14; D gene: NA; V gene: TRBV19; clone size: NA; CDR3 protein: CASRTGLRNEKLFF; CDR3 DNA: TGTGCCAGTAGGACGGGACTTCGGAATGAAAAACTGTTTTTT
J gene: TRBJ2-3; CDR3 length: 15; D gene: NA; V gene: TRBV5-1; clone size: NA; CDR3 protein: CASTPGRAKIDTQYF; CDR3 DNA: TGCGCCAGCACCCCCGGCCGGGCTAAGATAGATACGCAGTATTTT